The T cell receptor (beta chain) under discussion was sequenced for a study of Graves' ophthalmopathy and Graves' hyperthyroidism. About the research overall: The study drew peripheral blood at initial diagnosis, before any treatment.

Ten or more counts support this clonotype. TCR beta CDR3 regions were amplified from RNA transcripts. HTBI primers served in a first-round RT-PCR, which a second-round multiplex PCR followed. TCRdb itself ran the multiplex PCR reads through MiXCR, one entry per CDR3 protein. The sample records over 200,000 distinct CDR3 sequences, under 30% being singletons. Isolation of PBMCs was performed using over 8.5 ml of fresh peripheral blood. Trimming removed 4 bases from V and 4 bases from J; junction bases left unmatched: 5. The CDR3 spans 15 residues. In germline, CDR1 is MDHEN, CDR2 SYDVKM. This TCR was sampled from a man aged 45-65 years with Graves' ophthalmopathy. Sequencing was done on a sample of peripheral blood. The rearrangement links TRBV28 to TRBJ2-7; the match to TRBD1 covers 12 bases. The CDR3 region is CASSSWGQGAYEQYF. The CDR3 DNA reads as TGTGCCAGCAGTTCCTGGGGACAGGGGGCATACGAGCAGTACTTC. Filled out from reference TRBV28 and TRBJ2-7, the complete variable domain reads DVKVTQSSRYLVKRTGEKVFLECVQDMDHENMFWYRQDPGLGLRLIYFSYDVKMKEKGDIPEGYSVSREKKERFSLILESASTNQTSMYLCASSSWGQGAYEQYFGPGTRLTVT.